What follows is one T cell receptor beta chain and its context. This sample is drawn from a study of blood T cell repertoires in COVID-19. The protocol was immunoSEQ multiplex PCR, while the TCRdb copy is restricted to in-frame clones and leaves out a portion. The table records 120,000 to 150,000 clones, roughly nine tenths of them present only once. Per germline, CDR1 SGHTA and CDR2 FQGTGA. CDR3 length: 15 residues. The V segment lost 5 bases and the J segment 4 bases; nucleotides outside the gene matches: 9. This clonotype originated in a human donor in a cohort sampled during active COVID-19. Source material: peripheral blood. The genes are TRBV7-3 and TRBJ2-3, with 7 bases identical to TRBD1. CDR3 residues: CASSIQGSPSDTQYF. The CDR3 DNA sequence: TGTGCCAGCAGCATACAGGGGAGTCCCTCAGATACGCAGTATTTT.